The entry below gives a single TCR beta chain sequence along with its context. This sample was included in a study of blood T cell repertoires in COVID-19. Overall study: Sites in the United States, Italy and Spain provided acute and convalescent COVID-19 samples.

This CDR3 contains 12 residues. V lost 4 bases, J lost 6 bases, and 10 bases lay in between. The germline V gene has CDR1 MNHEY and CDR2 SVGAGI. Generated by immunoSEQ multiplex PCR, the TCRdb table keeps only in-frame clones and is missing some. The table lists about 150,000 clones, 79% of them singletons. The V call is TRBV6-5, the J call TRBJ2-7, with D possibly being TRBD1 (5 bases). Sequenced: PBMCs or T cells enriched from blood (not recorded which). The clonotype comes from a woman aged 70-85 years in a cohort exposed to, infected with or recovered from COVID-19 (not recorded which). As DNA, the CDR3 is TGTGCCAGCAGTTGGGAAAGGGGCGAGCAGTACTTC. The encoded protein is CASSWERGEQYF.